The 8 T cell receptor beta chains in this list originate from one sample, sequenced in a study of CD8 T cells in Susac syndrome. RNA, at 0.5 to 1 ug, was reverse transcribed with random hexamers. MiXCR, run by TCRdb on the immunoSEQ multiplex PCR reads, gives a single entry per CDR3 protein. The sample includes about 190,000 distinct CDR3 sequences, roughly 92% seen only once; the top ten take around 0.096%. The sequenced sample consisted of CD4+ T cells from PBMCs. Receptors were obtained from a human donor in good health.

This rearrangement joins TRBV6-1 to TRBJ2-4; 10 nucleotides match TRBD2. Germline V CDR1 and CDR2: MNHNS, SASEGT. The V and J ends lost 6 bases and 5 bases, in that order; junction bases with no gene match: 10. The CDR3 is 16 amino acids. CDR3 sequence: CASRKIAGGRENIQYF. CDR3 nucleotide sequence: TGTGCCAGCAGAAAAATAGCGGGGGGAAGGGAAAACATTCAGTACTTC.

The chain uses TRBV13 and TRBJ2-7; D is ambiguous. Trimming pared 0 bases from V and 5 bases from J, leaving 8 bases between. The CDR3 is 13 amino acids. Germline V gene data show CDR1 as PRHDT and CDR2 as FYEKMQ (reference sequence). CDR3 bases: TGTGCCAGCAGCTTAGGCCGGTACAACGAGCAGTACGTC. Amino acids: CASSLGRYNEQYV.

The chain carries TRBV5-1 and TRBJ1-4; D is undetermined. The CDR3 covers 12 residues. Germline V gene lookup returns CDR1 SGHRS and CDR2 YFSETQ. Trimming took off 6 bases at V and 11 bases at J, with 14 bases between the two ends. The CDR3 DNA is TGCGCCAGCACAGGAGACGCGGGGAAACTGTTTTTT. Protein product: CASTGDAGKLFF.

The chain carries TRBV4-1 and TRBJ1-5; D is unclear. This CDR3 comprises 16 residues. V was clipped by 4 bases and J by 0 bases, with 13 bases between them. Germline lookup yields CDR1 MGHRA and CDR2 YSYEKL. The CDR3 here is CASSPLGGSSNQPQHF. The CDR3 DNA sequence: TGCGCCAGCAGCCCTCTCGGAGGTAGTAGCAATCAGCCCCAGCATTTT.

This chain links TRBV27 with TRBJ2-5, with 7 bases lining up with TRBD1. CDR3 size: 13 residues. Germline V CDR1 and CDR2: MNHEY, SMNVEV (reference sequence). The junction had 9 bases not matched to a gene; V was cut back by 7 bases and J by 7 bases. CDR3 protein: CASTRTGHGTQYF. The CDR3 nucleotides read TGTGCCAGCACCCGGACAGGACACGGGACCCAGTACTTC.

This sequence joins TRBV7-8 and TRBJ1-2; no clear D. Trimming removed 2 bases from V and 2 bases from J, with 6 bases in between. CDR1 and CDR2 from the germline V gene are SGHVS and FQNEAQ. The CDR3 is 13 residues long. CDR3 sequence: CASSLLGNYGYTF. The CDR3 DNA reads TGTGCCAGCAGCTTACTAGGGAACTATGGCTACACCTTC.

The chain uses TRBV6-1 and TRBJ1-1; D ambiguous. CDR1 is MNHNS, CDR2 SASEGT, per germline. V was clipped by 7 bases and J by 0 bases, with 15 bases between them. CDR3 length equals 15 residues. The CDR3 here is CASNPNIILNTEAFF. For the CDR3, the DNA is TGTGCCAGCAATCCCAACATTATTCTGAACACTGAAGCTTTCTTT.

This chain connects TRBV12-3 or TRBV12-4 to TRBJ1-2; D gene unclear. Trimming pared 5 bases from V and 6 bases from J, leaving 16 bases between. The CDR3 runs 14 residues. The CDR3 region is CASSVLGRSDGYTF. CDR3 bases: TGTGCCAGCAGTGTCTTAGGCCGGTCGGATGGCTACACCTTC.